This is a list of T cell receptor beta chains from one sample in a study of cytomegalovirus exposure and HLA in healthy donors. Here immunoSEQ multiplex PCR was the method, and the copy in TCRdb shows in-frame clones only, minus some. The sample holds under 65,000 clones. Specimen: PBMCs. These receptors were obtained from a woman under 30 in good health and CMV-seronegative. CDR3s include the opening cysteine and the closing phenylalanine or tryptophan. The D gene is left open where the match is weak. Only part of the rows carry a size: once, few, many, or a class if the clone is expanded.

V	D	size	J	CDR3	DNA
TRBV6-5	TRBD2	NA	TRBJ2-1	CASSFPGGKLGEQFF	TGTGCCAGCAGTTTTCCGGGAGGCAAACTGGGGGAGCAGTTCTTC
TRBV19	NA	NA	TRBJ1-1	CASSAARSAFF	TGTGCCAGTAGTGCCGCGAGGTCGGCTTTCTTT
TRBV19	NA	NA	TRBJ1-2	CASSLLEYGYTF	TGTGCCAGTAGCCTGCTTGAGTATGGCTACACCTTC
TRBV5-1	NA	NA	TRBJ1-1	CASSLNRETEAFF	TGCGCCAGCAGCTTGAACAGGGAGACTGAAGCTTTCTTT
TRBV5-1	TRBD2	NA	TRBJ2-2	CASSWTSGRGTGELFF	TGCGCCAGCAGCTGGACTAGCGGGAGGGGCACCGGGGAGCTGTTTTTT
TRBV5-1	TRBD1	NA	TRBJ2-7	CASRTGVDEQYF	TGCGCCAGCCGGACAGGGGTGGACGAGCAGTACTTC
TRBV28	NA	NA	TRBJ1-2	CASSPGVGNGYTF	TGTGCCAGCAGTCCCGGGGTCGGGAATGGCTACACCTTC
TRBV4-1	TRBD1	NA	TRBJ2-7	CASSRTAPGQGADEQYF	TGCGCCAGCAGCCGAACAGCCCCGGGACAGGGGGCCGACGAGCAGTACTTC
TRBV4-1	TRBD2	NA	TRBJ2-7	CASSQVLTSDYEQYF	TGCGCCAGCAGCCAAGTCCTGACTAGCGACTACGAGCAGTACTTC
TRBV7-2	NA	medium-sized	TRBJ2-7	CASTLPGLSYEQYF	TGTGCCAGCACCCTCCCCGGGTTGTCCTACGAGCAGTACTTC
TRBV5-6	TRBD1	NA	TRBJ1-5	CASSLGTGDLGRHF	TGTGCCAGCAGCTTGGGGACAGGGGATCTGGGGAGGCATTTT
TRBV14	NA	NA	TRBJ2-1	CASSQLGLTYNEQFF	TGTGCCAGCAGCCAGCTGGGACTCACCTACAATGAGCAGTTCTTC
TRBV6-5	NA	NA	TRBJ1-2	CASSYSDYGYTF	TGCGCCAGCAGTTATTCGGACTATGGCTACACCTTC
TRBV7-2	NA	NA	TRBJ2-3	CASARLPDRDTQYF	TGTGCCAGCGCCCGGCTCCCCGACAGGGATACGCAGTATTTT
TRBV30	TRBD1	NA	TRBJ2-5	CAWSVRTGSRTQYF	TGTGCCTGGAGTGTACGGACAGGGTCGCGGACCCAGTACTTC
TRBV2	NA	NA	TRBJ1-5	CASSRWGQPNQPQHF	TGTGCCAGCAGTCGATGGGGGCAGCCTAATCAGCCCCAGCATTTT
TRBV25-1	TRBD1	NA	TRBJ2-4	CASQQGSAKNIQYF	TGTGCCAGTCAACAGGGGTCGGCCAAAAACATTCAGTACTTC
TRBV2	TRBD1	NA	TRBJ1-3	CASKGQSGNTIYF	TGTGCCAGCAAGGGACAGTCTGGAAACACCATATATTTT
TRBV6-5	TRBD1	NA	TRBJ2-7	CASRTRQGEREQYF	TGTGCCAGCAGAACAAGACAGGGAGAGCGCGAGCAGTACTTC
TRBV7-8	TRBD2	NA	TRBJ2-1	CASSKTAGGSSYNEQFF	TGTGCCAGCAGCAAAACGGCGGGGGGGAGCTCCTACAATGAGCAGTTCTTC
TRBV11-3	TRBD1	NA	TRBJ1-1	CASSPRQGGMNTEAFF	TGTGCCAGCAGCCCCAGACAGGGCGGAATGAACACTGAAGCTTTCTTT
TRBV30	TRBD1	NA	TRBJ2-1	CAWRGTGGPYNEQFF	TGTGCCTGGAGGGGGACAGGGGGCCCCTACAATGAGCAGTTCTTC
TRBV7-9	NA	NA	TRBJ2-2	CASSSIGGELFF	TGTGCCAGCAGCTCAATCGGCGGGGAGCTGTTTTTT
TRBV5-1	TRBD2	NA	TRBJ2-7	CASSTGLAGTYEQYF	TGCGCCAGCAGCACTGGACTAGCGGGGACCTACGAGCAGTACTTC
TRBV6-1	NA	NA	TRBJ2-2	CASSEAGDTGELFF	TGTGCCAGCAGTGAAGCCGGGGACACCGGGGAGCTGTTTTTT
TRBV9	TRBD2	NA	TRBJ2-7	CASSSSSGSSYEQYF	TGTGCCAGCAGCTCCTCTAGCGGGAGCTCCTACGAGCAGTACTTC
TRBV10-3	TRBD2	NA	TRBJ2-1	CAISESVGRGKNSYNEQFF	TGTGCCATCAGTGAGTCGGTGGGGCGGGGGAAAAATTCCTACAATGAGCAGTTCTTC
TRBV7-8	NA	NA	TRBJ2-5	CASSLRGFSQETQYF	TGTGCCAGCAGCTTAAGAGGGTTCAGCCAAGAGACCCAGTACTTC
TRBV15	NA	NA	TRBJ2-7	CATSRGEGEFYEQYF	TGTGCCACCAGCAGAGGGGAAGGGGAATTCTACGAGCAGTACTTC
TRBV6-5	TRBD1	NA	TRBJ2-5	CASSSTGGPGETQYF	TGTGCCAGCAGTTCCACAGGGGGCCCAGGAGAGACCCAGTACTTC
TRBV1	NA	NA	TRBJ2-1	CTSPASYYNEQFF	TGCACCAGCCCCGCAAGCTACTACAATGAGCAGTTCTTC
TRBV5-1	NA	NA	TRBJ2-2	CASNEDSTGELFF	TGCGCCAGCAATGAGGACTCTACCGGGGAGCTGTTTTTT
TRBV19	NA	NA	TRBJ2-1	CATDSGWDEQFF	TGTGCCACCGATTCAGGGTGGGATGAGCAGTTCTTC
TRBV25-1	TRBD2	NA	TRBJ2-3	CASSPPGGRERADTQYF	TGTGCCAGCAGTCCCCCCGGAGGGCGGGAGCGCGCAGATACGCAGTATTTT
TRBV6-1	TRBD1	NA	TRBJ1-1	CASRTGVNTEAFF	TGTGCCAGCAGGACAGGGGTGAACACTGAAGCTTTCTTT
TRBV11-2	TRBD1	NA	TRBJ2-6	CASSLAGQVSAMAF	TGTGCCAGCAGCTTAGCGGGACAGGTCTCCGCCATGGCTTTC
TRBV5-1	NA	NA	TRBJ2-1	CASSLGLGSYNEQFF	TGCGCCAGCAGCTTGGGACTTGGCTCCTACAATGAGCAGTTCTTC
TRBV5-6	TRBD1	NA	TRBJ2-5	CASSGGQGTSQETQYF	TGTGCCAGCAGCGGTGGACAGGGGACTTCTCAAGAGACCCAGTACTTC
TRBV19	NA	NA	TRBJ1-2	CASSIGGPYTF	TGTGCCAGTAGTATCGGAGGTCCCTACACCTTC
TRBV5-6	TRBD1	NA	TRBJ2-1	CASSSPGDRGFNEQFF	TGTGCCAGCAGCTCCCCGGGAGACAGGGGTTTCAATGAGCAGTTCTTC
TRBV28	TRBD2	NA	TRBJ2-7	CASSPSQRELDEQYF	TGTGCCAGCAGTCCCTCCCAGCGGGAGCTCGACGAGCAGTACTTC
TRBV11-3	TRBD1	NA	TRBJ1-4	CASSLREGGSNEKLFF	TGTGCCAGCAGCCTCAGAGAAGGGGGCTCTAATGAAAAACTGTTTTTT
TRBV5-1	TRBD1	NA	TRBJ2-1	CASSLGQGSYNEQFF	TGCGCCAGCAGCCTGGGACAGGGCTCCTACAATGAGCAGTTCTTC
TRBV30	TRBD2	NA	TRBJ2-7	CAWTLAGGYEQYF	TGTGCCTGGACCCTAGCGGGAGGCTACGAGCAGTACTTC
TRBV5-4	TRBD2	NA	TRBJ2-7	CASSRLAGEKYEQYF	TGTGCCAGCAGCCGACTAGCGGGAGAAAAGTACGAGCAGTACTTC
TRBV4-2	TRBD1	NA	TRBJ2-7	CASSRTARTGEEHEQYF	TGTGCCAGCAGCCGAACGGCCCGGACAGGGGAGGAACACGAGCAGTACTTC
TRBV30	NA	NA	TRBJ1-2	CAWARIKDGYTF	TGTGCCTGGGCTAGGATAAAAGACGGCTACACCTTC
TRBV5-1	NA	NA	TRBJ1-1	CASSLAGGLNTEAFF	TGCGCCAGCAGCTTGGCCGGCGGTCTCAACACTGAAGCTTTCTTT
TRBV6-5	NA	NA	TRBJ2-4	CASSYGQGGNIQYF	TGTGCCAGCAGTTACGGGCAGGGCGGAAACATTCAGTACTTC
TRBV5-4	NA	NA	TRBJ2-1	CASSYSGEQFF	TGTGCCAGCAGTTATAGTGGTGAGCAGTTCTTC
TRBV18	TRBD2	NA	TRBJ2-3	CASSPRWLAGGPGTDTQYF	TGTGCCAGCTCACCACGTTGGCTAGCGGGAGGGCCTGGCACAGATACGCAGTATTTT
TRBV30	NA	NA	TRBJ1-3	CASRGPGRNTIYF	TGTGCCTCGCGTGGACCGGGGAGAAACACCATATATTTT
TRBV25-1	NA	NA	TRBJ1-4	CASSNHRVNEKLFF	TGTGCCAGCAGTAATCACAGAGTTAATGAAAAACTGTTTTTT
TRBV18	TRBD1	NA	TRBJ1-2	CASSPGQGYGYTF	TGTGCCAGCTCACCAGGACAGGGCTATGGCTACACCTTC
TRBV7-2	NA	NA	TRBJ1-1	CASSLETGRYEAFF	TGTGCCAGCAGCTTAGAAACAGGACGTTATGAAGCTTTCTTT
TRBV25-1	TRBD2	NA	TRBJ2-5	CASSESTSGQETQYF	TGTGCCAGCAGTGAATCGACTAGCGGGCAAGAGACCCAGTACTTC
TRBV10-3	NA	NA	TRBJ1-2	CAISESEVNYGYTF	TGTGCCATCAGTGAGTCAGAGGTCAACTATGGCTACACCTTC
TRBV29-1	TRBD2	NA	TRBJ2-3	CSVGAPAGVSDTQYF	TGCAGCGTCGGGGCCCCCGCGGGGGTGTCAGATACGCAGTATTTT